This T cell receptor (beta chain) is drawn from a study of PD-1 blockade in classical Hodgkin lymphoma. Only in-frame clones appear in the TCRdb table, and some are missing; sequencing was by immunoSEQ multiplex PCR. Of 50,000 to 65,000 clones detected, more than 70% appear once; the ten largest clones hold under 6%. The CDR3 length is 16 residues. Per germline, CDR1 SGHRS and CDR2 YFSETQ. V shed 0 bases, J shed 4 bases, and the junction held 4 bases outside the gene matches. After autologous stem cell transplantation all patients relapsed, and prior brentuximab vedotin exposure differed between cohorts.

The gene calls are TRBV5-1 and TRBJ2-6; 7 bases are a match to TRBD1. The sequenced sample was peripheral blood mononuclear cells (PBMCs), obtained before the second cycle of nivolumab. The receptor's source is a human donor with classical Hodgkin lymphoma. This chain's CDR3 is CASSLEQGLGANVLTF. CDR3 bases: TGCGCCAGCAGCTTGGAACAGGGGTTAGGGGCCAACGTCCTGACTTTC.